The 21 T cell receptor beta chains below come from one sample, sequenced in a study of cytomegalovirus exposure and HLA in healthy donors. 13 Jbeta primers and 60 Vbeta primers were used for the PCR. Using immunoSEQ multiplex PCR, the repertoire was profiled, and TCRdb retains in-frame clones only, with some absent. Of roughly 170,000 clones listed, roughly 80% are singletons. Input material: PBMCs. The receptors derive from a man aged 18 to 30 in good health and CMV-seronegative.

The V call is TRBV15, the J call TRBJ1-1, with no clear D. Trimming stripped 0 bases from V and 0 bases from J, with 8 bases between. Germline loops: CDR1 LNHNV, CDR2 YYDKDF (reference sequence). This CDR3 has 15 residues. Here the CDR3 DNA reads TGTGCCACCAGCAGAGAAGAGGAGGTGAACACTGAAGCTTTCTTT. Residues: CATSREEEVNTEAFF.

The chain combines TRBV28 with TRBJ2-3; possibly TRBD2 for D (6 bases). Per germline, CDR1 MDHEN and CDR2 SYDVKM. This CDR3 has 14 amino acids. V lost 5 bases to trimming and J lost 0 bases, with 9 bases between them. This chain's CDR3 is CASSTDYSTDTQYF. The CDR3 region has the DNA TGTGCCAGCAGTACGGACTATAGCACAGATACGCAGTATTTT.

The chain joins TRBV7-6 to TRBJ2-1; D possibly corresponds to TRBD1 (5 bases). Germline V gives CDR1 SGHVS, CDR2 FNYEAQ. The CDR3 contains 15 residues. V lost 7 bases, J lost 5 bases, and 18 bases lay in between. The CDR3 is CASTTQGEQDNEQFF. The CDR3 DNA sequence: TGTGCCAGCACCACGCAAGGGGAACAGGACAATGAGCAGTTCTTC.

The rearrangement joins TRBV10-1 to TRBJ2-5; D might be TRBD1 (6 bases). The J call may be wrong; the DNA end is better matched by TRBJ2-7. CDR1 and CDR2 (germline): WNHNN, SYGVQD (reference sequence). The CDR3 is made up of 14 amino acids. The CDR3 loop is CANPAGADSYEQYF. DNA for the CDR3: TGCGCCAACCCAGCAGGGGCCGACTCCTACGAGCAGTACTTC.

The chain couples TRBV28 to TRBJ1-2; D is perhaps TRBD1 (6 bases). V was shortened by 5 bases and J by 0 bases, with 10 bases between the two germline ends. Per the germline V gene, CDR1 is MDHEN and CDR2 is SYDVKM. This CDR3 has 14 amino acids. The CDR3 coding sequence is TGTGCCAGCAGTGAGGACAGTGCTAACTATGGCTACACCTTC. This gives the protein CASSEDSANYGYTF.

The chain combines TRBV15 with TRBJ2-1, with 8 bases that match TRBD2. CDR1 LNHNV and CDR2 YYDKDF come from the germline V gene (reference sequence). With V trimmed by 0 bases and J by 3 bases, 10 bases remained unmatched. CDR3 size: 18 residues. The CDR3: CATSRDARAGGFYNEQFF. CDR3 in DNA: TGTGCCACCAGCAGAGATGCCAGGGCGGGGGGCTTCTACAATGAGCAGTTCTTC.

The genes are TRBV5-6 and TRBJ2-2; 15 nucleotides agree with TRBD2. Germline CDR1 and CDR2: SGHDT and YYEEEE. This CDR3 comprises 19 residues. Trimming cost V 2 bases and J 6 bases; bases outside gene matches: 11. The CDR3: CASSFEWTSGGASAGELFF. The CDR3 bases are TGTGCCAGCAGCTTCGAGTGGACTAGCGGGGGGGCGTCTGCCGGGGAGCTGTTTTTT.

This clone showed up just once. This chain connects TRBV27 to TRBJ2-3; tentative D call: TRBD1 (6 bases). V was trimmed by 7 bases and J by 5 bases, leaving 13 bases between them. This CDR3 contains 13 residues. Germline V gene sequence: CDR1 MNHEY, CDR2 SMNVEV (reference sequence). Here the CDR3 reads CASNTRGLDTQYF. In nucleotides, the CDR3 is TGTGCCAGCAATACCAGGGGATTAGATACGCAGTATTTT.

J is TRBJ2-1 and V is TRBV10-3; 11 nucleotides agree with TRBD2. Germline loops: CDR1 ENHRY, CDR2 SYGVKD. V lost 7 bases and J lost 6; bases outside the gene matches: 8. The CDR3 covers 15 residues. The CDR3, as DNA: TGTGCCATCAAAAAGACTAGCGGGATTCCCAATGAGCAGTTCTTC. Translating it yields CAIKKTSGIPNEQFF.

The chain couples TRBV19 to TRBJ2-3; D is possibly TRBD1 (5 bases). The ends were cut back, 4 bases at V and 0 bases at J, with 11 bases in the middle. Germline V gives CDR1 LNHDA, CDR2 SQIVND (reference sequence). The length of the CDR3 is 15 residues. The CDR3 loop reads CASSRSGHSTDTQYF. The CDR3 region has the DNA TGTGCCAGTAGTAGGTCAGGACACAGCACAGATACGCAGTATTTT.

The CDR3, as DNA: TGTGCCACCAGCAGCCTCGGAGGGTCTCACTACGAGCAGTACTTC. Amino acid sequence: CATSSLGGSHYEQYF. The chain links TRBV15 to TRBJ2-7; D might be TRBD2 (6 bases). The CDR3 runs to 15 residues. Germline V CDR1 and CDR2: LNHNV, YYDKDF (reference sequence). V was cut by 3 bases and J by 3 bases, with 15 bases left in between.

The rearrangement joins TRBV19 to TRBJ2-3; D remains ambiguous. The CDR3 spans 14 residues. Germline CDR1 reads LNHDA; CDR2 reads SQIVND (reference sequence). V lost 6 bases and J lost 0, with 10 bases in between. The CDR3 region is CASRLQASTDTQYF. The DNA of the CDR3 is TGTGCCAGTAGGTTGCAGGCGAGCACAGATACGCAGTATTTT.

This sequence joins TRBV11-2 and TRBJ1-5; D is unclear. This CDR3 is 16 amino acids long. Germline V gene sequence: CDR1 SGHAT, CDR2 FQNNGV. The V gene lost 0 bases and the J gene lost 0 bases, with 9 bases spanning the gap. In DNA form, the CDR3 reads TGTGCCAGCAGCTTAGATGGCGGGCGTAGCAATCAGCCCCAGCATTTT. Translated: CASSLDGGRSNQPQHF.

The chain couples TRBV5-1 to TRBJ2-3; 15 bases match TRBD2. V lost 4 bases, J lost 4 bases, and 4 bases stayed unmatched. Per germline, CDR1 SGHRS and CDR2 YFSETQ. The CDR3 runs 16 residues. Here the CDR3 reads CASSLGLAGGPDTQYF. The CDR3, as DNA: TGCGCCAGCAGCCTAGGACTAGCGGGGGGGCCAGATACGCAGTATTTT.

The CDR3 DNA follows: TGTGCCAGTAGTTCGCCGGGACAGGGGGCGCTTGAGCAGTACTTC. It is translated as CASSSPGQGALEQYF. J is TRBJ2-7 and V is TRBV19; 12 nucleotides line up with TRBD1. This CDR3 has 15 amino acids. The germline V gene has CDR1 LNHDA and CDR2 SQIVND (reference sequence). The junction had 9 bases not matched to a gene; V was cut back by 5 bases and J by 7 bases. The full variable domain, rest sourced from reference TRBV19 and TRBJ2-7, is DGGITQSPKYLFRKEGQNVTLSCEQNLNHDAMYWYRQDPGQGLRLIYYSQIVNDFQKGDIAEGYSVSREKKESFPLTVTSAQKNPTAFYLCASSSPGQGALEQYFGPGTRLTVT.

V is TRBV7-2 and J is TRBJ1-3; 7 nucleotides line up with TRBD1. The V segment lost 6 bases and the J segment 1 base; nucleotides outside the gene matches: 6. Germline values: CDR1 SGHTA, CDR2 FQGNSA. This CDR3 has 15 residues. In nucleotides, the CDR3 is TGTGCCAGCAGACAGGGGAGGAATTCTGGAAACACCATATATTTT. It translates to CASRQGRNSGNTIYF.

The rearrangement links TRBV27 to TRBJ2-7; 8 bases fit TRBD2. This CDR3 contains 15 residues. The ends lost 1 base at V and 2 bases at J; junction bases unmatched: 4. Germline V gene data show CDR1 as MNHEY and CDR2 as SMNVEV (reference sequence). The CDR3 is CASSLFPGGTYEQYF. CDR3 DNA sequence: TGTGCCAGCAGTTTATTTCCGGGGGGGACCTACGAGCAGTACTTC.

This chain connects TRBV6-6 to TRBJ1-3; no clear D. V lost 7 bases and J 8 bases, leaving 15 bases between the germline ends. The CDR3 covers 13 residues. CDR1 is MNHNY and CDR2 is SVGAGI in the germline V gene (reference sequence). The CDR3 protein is CASTRPTEDTIYF. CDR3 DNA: TGTGCCAGCACCAGACCCACTGAGGACACCATATATTTT.

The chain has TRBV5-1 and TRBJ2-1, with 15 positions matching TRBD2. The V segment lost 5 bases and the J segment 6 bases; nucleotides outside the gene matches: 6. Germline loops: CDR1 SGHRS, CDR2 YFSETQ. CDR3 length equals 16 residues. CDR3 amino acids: CASSWTSGRGPNEQFF. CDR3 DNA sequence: TGCGCCAGCAGTTGGACTAGCGGGAGGGGGCCCAATGAGCAGTTCTTC.

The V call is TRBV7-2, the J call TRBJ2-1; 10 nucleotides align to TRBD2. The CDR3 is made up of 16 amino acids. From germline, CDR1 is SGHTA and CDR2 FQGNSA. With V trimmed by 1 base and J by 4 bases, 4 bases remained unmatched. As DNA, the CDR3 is TGTGCCAGCAGCTTAGGGTCAGCGGGGGGGTACAATGAGCAGTTCTTC. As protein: CASSLGSAGGYNEQFF.

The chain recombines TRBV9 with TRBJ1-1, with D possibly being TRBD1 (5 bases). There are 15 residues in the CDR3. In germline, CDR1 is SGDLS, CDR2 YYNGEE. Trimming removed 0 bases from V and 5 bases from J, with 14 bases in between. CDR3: CASSVGAGFVTEAFF. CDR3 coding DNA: TGTGCCAGCAGCGTAGGGGCAGGGTTTGTAACTGAAGCTTTCTTT.